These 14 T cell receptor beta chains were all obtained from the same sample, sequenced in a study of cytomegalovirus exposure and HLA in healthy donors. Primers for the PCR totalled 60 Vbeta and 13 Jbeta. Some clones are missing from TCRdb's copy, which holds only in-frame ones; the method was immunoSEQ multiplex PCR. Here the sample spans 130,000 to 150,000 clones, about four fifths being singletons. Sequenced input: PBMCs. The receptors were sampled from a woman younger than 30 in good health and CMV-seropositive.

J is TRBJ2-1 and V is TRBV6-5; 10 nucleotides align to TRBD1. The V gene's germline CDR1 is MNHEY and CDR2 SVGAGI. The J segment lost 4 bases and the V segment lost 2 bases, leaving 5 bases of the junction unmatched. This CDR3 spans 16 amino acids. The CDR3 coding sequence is TGTGCCAGCAGTTACGGTGGGACAGGGGTTTACAATGAGCAGTTCTTC. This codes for CASSYGGTGVYNEQFF.

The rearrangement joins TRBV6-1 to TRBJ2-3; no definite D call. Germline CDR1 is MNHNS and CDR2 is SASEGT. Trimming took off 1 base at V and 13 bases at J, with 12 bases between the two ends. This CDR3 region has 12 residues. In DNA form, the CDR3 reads TGTGCCAGCAGTGAAGGGTTATCATCGGAGTATTTT. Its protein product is CASSEGLSSEYF.

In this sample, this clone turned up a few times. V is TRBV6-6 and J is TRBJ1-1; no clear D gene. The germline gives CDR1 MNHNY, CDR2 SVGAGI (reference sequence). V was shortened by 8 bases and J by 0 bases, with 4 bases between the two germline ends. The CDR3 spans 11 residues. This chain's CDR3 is CASVVNTEAFF. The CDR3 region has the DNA TGTGCCAGCGTAGTGAACACTGAAGCTTTCTTT.

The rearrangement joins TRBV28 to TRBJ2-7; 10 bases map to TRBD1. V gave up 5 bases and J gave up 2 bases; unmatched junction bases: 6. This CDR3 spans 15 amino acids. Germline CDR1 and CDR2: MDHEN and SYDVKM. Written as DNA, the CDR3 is TGTGCCAGCAGTCCCGTGGACAGGGGGGCCTACGAGCAGTACTTC. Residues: CASSPVDRGAYEQYF.

The CDR3 region is CASSYSTSNLVYGYTF. CDR3 coding DNA: TGTGCCAGCAGTTACTCAACTTCTAACCTTGTCTATGGCTACACCTTC. The J gene is TRBJ1-2, the V gene TRBV6-6; D is ambiguous. This CDR3 has 16 amino acids. The V end was cut by 0 bases, the J end by 4 bases, with 15 bases between. Per germline, CDR1 MNHNY and CDR2 SVGAGI (reference sequence).

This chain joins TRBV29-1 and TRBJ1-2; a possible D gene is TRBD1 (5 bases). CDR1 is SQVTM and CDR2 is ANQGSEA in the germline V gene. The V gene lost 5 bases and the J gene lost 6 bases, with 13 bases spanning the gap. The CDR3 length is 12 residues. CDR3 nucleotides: TGCAGCGTTTATAGGGGAGGGGATGGCTACACCTTC. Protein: CSVYRGGDGYTF.

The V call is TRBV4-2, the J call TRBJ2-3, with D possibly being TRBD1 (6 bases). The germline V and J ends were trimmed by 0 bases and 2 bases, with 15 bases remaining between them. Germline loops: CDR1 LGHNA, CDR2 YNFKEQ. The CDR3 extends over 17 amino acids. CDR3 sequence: CASSQDWGRRSTDTQYF. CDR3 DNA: TGTGCCAGCAGCCAAGATTGGGGGCGAAGATCCACAGATACGCAGTATTTT.

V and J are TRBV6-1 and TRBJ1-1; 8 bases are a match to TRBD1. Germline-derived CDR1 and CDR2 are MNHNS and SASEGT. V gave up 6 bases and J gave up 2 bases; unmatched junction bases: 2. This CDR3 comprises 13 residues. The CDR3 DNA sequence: TGTGCCAGCAGGACAGGGGCCAACACTGAAGCTTTCTTT. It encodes CASRTGANTEAFF.

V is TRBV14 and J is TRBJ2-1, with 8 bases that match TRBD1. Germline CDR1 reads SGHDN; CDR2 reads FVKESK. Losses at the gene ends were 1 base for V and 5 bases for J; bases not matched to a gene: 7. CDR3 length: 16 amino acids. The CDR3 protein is CASSQVGTGRDNEQFF. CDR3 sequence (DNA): TGTGCCAGCAGCCAAGTTGGGACAGGCCGGGACAATGAGCAGTTCTTC.

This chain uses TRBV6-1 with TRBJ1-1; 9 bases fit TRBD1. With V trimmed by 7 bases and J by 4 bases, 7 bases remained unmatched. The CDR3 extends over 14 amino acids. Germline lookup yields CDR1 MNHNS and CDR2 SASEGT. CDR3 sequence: CASTLTGGVTEAFF. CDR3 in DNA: TGTGCCAGCACCCTTACAGGGGGCGTCACTGAAGCTTTCTTT.

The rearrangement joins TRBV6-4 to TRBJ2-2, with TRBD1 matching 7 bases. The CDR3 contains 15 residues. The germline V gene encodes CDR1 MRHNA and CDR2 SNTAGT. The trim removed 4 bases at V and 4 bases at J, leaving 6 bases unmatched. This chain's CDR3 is CASSVEGGSTGELFF. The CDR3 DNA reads TGTGCCAGCAGTGTCGAAGGGGGCAGCACCGGGGAGCTGTTTTTT.

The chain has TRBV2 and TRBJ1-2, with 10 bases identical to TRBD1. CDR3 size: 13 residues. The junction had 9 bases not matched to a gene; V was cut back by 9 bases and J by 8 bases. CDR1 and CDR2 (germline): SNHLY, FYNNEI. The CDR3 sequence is CASQTGGAVGYTF. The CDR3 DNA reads TGTGCCAGTCAGACAGGGGGCGCGGTCGGCTACACCTTC.

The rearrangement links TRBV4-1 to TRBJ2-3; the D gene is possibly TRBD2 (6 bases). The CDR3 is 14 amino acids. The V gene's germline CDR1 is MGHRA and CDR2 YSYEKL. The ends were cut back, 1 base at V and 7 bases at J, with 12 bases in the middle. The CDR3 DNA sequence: TGCGCCAGCAGCCAAGTGCGTCGGGAGAATACGCAGTATTTT. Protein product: CASSQVRRENTQYF.

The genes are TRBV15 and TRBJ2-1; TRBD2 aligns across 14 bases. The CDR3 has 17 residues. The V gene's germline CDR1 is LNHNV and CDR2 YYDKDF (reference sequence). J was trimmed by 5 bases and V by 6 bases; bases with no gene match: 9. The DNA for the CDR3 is TGTGCCACCAGGACCTCCGGACTAGCGGGGGGTCACAATGAGCAGTTCTTC. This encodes CATRTSGLAGGHNEQFF.